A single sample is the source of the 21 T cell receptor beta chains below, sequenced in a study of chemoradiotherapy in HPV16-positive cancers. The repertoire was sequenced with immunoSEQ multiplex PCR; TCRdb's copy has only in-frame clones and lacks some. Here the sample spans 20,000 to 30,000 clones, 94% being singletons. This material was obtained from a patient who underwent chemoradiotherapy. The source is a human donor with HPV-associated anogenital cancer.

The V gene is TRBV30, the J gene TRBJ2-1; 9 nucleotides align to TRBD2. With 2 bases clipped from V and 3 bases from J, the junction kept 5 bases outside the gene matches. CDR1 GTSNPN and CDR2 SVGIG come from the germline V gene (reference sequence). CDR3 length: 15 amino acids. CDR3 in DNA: TGTGCCTGGAGTCCCGAGACTAGCGGCTACAATGAGCAGTTCTTC. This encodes CAWSPETSGYNEQFF.

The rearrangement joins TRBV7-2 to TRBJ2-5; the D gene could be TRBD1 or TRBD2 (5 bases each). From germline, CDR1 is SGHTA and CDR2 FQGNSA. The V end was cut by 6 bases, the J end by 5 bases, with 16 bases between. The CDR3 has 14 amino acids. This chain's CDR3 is CASRYGTPGETQYF. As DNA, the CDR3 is TGTGCCAGCAGATACGGGACGCCCGGGGAGACCCAGTACTTC.

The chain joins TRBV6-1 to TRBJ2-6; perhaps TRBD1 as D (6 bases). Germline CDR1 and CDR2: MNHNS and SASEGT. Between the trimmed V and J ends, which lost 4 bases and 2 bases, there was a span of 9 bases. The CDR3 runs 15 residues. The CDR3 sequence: CASSGTATGANVLTF. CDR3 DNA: TGTGCCAGCAGTGGGACAGCAACTGGGGCCAACGTCCTGACTTTC.

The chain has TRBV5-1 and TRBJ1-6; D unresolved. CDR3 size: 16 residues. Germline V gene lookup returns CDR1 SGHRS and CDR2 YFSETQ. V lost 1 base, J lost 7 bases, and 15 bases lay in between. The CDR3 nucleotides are TGCGCCAGCAGCTTGACGGCCCGCGGGATAAATTCACCCCTCCACTTT. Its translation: CASSLTARGINSPLHF.

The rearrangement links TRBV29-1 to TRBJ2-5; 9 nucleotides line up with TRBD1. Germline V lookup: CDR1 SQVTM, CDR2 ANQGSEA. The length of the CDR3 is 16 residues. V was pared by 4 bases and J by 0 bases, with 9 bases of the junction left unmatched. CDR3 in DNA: TGCAGCGTTGCGGGGGACAGGGTAGGGGACCAAGAGACCCAGTACTTC. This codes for CSVAGDRVGDQETQYF.

CDR3 nucleotide sequence: TGTGCCAGTAGTAGAGGCCCGGGGGCTCGGGAGACCCAGTACTTC. Translation gives CASSRGPGARETQYF. This chain joins TRBV19 and TRBJ2-5, with D perhaps matching TRBD1 or TRBD2 (6 bases each). There are 15 residues in the CDR3. V was shortened by 4 bases and J by 5 bases, with 17 bases between the two germline ends. The germline V gene has CDR1 LNHDA and CDR2 SQIVND (reference sequence).

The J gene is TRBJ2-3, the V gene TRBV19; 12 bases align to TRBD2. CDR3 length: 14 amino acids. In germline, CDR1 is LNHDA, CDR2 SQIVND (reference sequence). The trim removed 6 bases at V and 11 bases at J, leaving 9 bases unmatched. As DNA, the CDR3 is TGTGCCAGTAGCGGACTAGCGGGATCCCAAGGGCAGTATTTT. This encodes CASSGLAGSQGQYF. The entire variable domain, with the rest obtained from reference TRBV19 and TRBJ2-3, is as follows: DGGITQSPKYLFRKEGQNVTLSCEQNLNHDAMYWYRQDPGQGLRLIYYSQIVNDFQKGDIAEGYSVSREKKESFPLTVTSAQKNPTAFYLCASSGLAGSQGQYFGPGTRLTVL.

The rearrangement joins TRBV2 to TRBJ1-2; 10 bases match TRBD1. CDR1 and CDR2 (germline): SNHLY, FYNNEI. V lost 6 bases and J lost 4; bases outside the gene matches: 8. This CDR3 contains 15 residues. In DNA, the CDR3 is TGTGCCAGCAGGGGGACAGGGGCCTTATTCTATGGCTACACCTTC. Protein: CASRGTGALFYGYTF.

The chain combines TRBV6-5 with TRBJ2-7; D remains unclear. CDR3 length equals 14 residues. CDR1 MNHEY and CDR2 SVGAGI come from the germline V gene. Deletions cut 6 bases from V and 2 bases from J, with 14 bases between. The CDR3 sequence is CASRRQDGPYEQYF. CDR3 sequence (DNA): TGTGCCAGCAGGCGCCAGGACGGCCCCTACGAGCAGTACTTC.

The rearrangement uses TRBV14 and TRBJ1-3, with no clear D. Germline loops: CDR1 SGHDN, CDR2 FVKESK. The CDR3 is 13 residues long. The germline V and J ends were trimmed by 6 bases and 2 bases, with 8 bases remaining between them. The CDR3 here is CASSSGAGNTIYF. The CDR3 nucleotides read TGTGCCAGCAGTTCAGGTGCTGGAAACACCATATATTTT.

CDR3 amino acids: CASSATPDRPSHGELFF. The CDR3 DNA sequence: TGTGCCAGCAGCGCCACTCCGGACAGGCCCTCGCACGGGGAGCTGTTTTTT. V gene TRBV9 combines with J gene TRBJ2-2; 7 positions match TRBD1. V lost 3 bases to trimming and J lost 7 bases; unmatched junction nucleotides: 15. The CDR3 totals 17 residues. Per the germline V gene, CDR1 is SGDLS and CDR2 is YYNGEE.

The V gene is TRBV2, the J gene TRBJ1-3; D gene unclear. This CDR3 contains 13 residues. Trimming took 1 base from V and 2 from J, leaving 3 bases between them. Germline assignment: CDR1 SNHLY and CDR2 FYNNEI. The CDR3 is CASSEGPGNTIYF. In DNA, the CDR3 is TGTGCCAGCAGTGAAGGCCCTGGAAACACCATATATTTT.

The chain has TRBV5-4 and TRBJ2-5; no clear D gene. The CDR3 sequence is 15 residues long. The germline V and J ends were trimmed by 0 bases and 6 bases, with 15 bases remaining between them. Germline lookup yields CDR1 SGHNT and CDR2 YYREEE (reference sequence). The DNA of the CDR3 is TGTGCCAGCAGCTTGGGGGGTACCTCGGCAAAGACCCAGTACTTC. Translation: CASSLGGTSAKTQYF. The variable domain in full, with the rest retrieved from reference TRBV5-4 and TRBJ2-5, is ETGVTQSPTHLIKTRGQQVTLRCSSQSGHNTVSWYQQALGQGPQFIFQYYREEENGRGNFPPRFSGLQFPNYSSELNVNALELDDSALYLCASSLGGTSAKTQYFGPGTRLLVL.

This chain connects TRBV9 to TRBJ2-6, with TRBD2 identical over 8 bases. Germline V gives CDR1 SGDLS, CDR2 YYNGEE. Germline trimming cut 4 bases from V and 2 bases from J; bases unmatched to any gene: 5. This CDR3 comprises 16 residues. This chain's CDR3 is CASSPRGGAGANVLTF. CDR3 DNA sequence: TGTGCCAGCAGCCCCCGGGGGGGAGCTGGGGCCAACGTCCTGACTTTC.

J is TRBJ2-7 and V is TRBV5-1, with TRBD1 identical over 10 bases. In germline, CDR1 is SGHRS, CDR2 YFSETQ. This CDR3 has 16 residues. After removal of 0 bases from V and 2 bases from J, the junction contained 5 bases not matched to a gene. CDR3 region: CASSLEPGTGAYEQYF. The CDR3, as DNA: TGCGCCAGCAGCTTGGAACCCGGGACAGGGGCCTACGAGCAGTACTTC.

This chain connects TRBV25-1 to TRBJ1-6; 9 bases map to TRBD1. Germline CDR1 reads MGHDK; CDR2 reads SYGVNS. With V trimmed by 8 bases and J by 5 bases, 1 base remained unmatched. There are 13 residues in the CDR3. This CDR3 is CASGQGNNSPLHF. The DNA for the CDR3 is TGTGCCAGCGGACAGGGGAATAATTCACCCCTCCACTTT.

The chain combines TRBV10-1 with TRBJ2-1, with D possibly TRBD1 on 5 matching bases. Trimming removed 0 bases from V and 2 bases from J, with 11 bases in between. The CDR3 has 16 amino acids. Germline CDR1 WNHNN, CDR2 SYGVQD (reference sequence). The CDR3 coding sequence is TGCGCCAGCAGTGAGTCGGACAAGGAGCCCTACAATGAGCAGTTCTTC. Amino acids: CASSESDKEPYNEQFF.

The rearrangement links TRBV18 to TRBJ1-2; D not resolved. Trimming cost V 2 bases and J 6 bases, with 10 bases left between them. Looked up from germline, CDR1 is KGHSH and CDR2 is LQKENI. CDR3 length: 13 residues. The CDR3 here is CASSPDQYDGYTF. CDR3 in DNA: TGTGCCAGCTCACCAGACCAATACGATGGCTACACCTTC.

This chain's CDR3 is CASSLQGRLGGYTF. The CDR3 coding sequence is TGTGCCAGCAGCTTACAGGGGCGCCTAGGTGGCTACACCTTC. The chain uses TRBV7-9 and TRBJ1-2; D is possibly TRBD1 (6 bases). The V gene lost 2 bases and the J gene lost 7 bases, with 14 bases spanning the gap. The CDR3 length is 14 residues. Germline V gene data show CDR1 as SEHNR and CDR2 as FQNEAQ (reference sequence).

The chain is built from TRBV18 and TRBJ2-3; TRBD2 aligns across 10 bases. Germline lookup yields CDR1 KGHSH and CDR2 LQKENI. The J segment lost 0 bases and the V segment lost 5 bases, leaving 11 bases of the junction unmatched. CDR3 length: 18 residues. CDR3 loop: CASSARLAGVTSTDTQYF. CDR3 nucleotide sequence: TGTGCCAGCTCAGCTCGGCTAGCGGGGGTCACTAGCACAGATACGCAGTATTTT.

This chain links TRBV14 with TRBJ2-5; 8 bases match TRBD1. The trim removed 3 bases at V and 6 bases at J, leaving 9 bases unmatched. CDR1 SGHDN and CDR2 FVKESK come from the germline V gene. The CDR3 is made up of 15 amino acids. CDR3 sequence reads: CASSQDWTGKKTQYF. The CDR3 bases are TGTGCCAGCAGCCAGGATTGGACAGGGAAAAAGACCCAGTACTTC.